Below, 17 T cell receptor beta chains from the same sample are listed, as sequenced in a study of T cell responses to AZD1222 COVID-19 vaccine. The table came from immunoSEQ multiplex PCR; TCRdb's copy has only in-frame clones and leaves some out. The sample has about 120,000 clones, 80% to 90% seen once. The sequencing here drew on peripheral blood, taken on day 0 of AZD1222 vaccination. The receptors derive from an adult in good health.

The rearrangement links TRBV30 to TRBJ1-1, with D unresolved. Germline loops: CDR1 GTSNPN, CDR2 SVGIG (reference sequence). This CDR3 has 11 amino acids. Trimming took off 3 bases at V and 11 bases at J, with 13 bases between the two ends. The CDR3 region has the DNA TGTGCCTGGAGGCCTAGTCGGGCGGCTTTCTTT. Amino acids: CAWRPSRAAFF.

The V gene is TRBV18, the J gene TRBJ2-3; D gene ambiguous. The V and J ends lost 1 base and 1 base respectively, with 9 bases between them. The length of the CDR3 is 15 residues. Germline V lookup: CDR1 KGHSH, CDR2 LQKENI. The CDR3 nucleotides are TGTGCCAGCTCACCACAAAATAGGGGCACAGATACGCAGTATTTT. As protein: CASSPQNRGTDTQYF.

This clone was found a few times. The chain joins TRBV5-1 to TRBJ2-3, with a tentative D call TRBD1 (5 bases). CDR1 is SGHRS and CDR2 is YFSETQ in the germline V gene. Trimming stripped 4 bases from V and 3 bases from J, with 18 bases between. The CDR3 extends over 16 amino acids. The CDR3 bases are TGCGCCAGCAGCGGGTTAGCAGGGTCTGGGACAGATACGCAGTATTTT. It codes for CASSGLAGSGTDTQYF.

V usage is TRBV30 and J usage is TRBJ1-4, with 9 bases identical to TRBD1. The CDR3 has 14 residues. The V segment lost 2 bases and the J segment 8 bases; nucleotides outside the gene matches: 6. The germline V gene encodes CDR1 GTSNPN and CDR2 SVGIG (reference sequence). CDR3 DNA sequence: TGTGCCTGGAGTTTGACAGGGGGTGAGGAAAAACTGTTTTTT. It translates to CAWSLTGGEEKLFF. The variable domain in full, completed from reference TRBV30 and TRBJ1-4, reads SQTIHQWPATLVQPVGSPLSLECTVEGTSNPNLYWYRQAAGRGLQLLFYSVGIGQISSEVPQNLSASRPQDRQFILSSKKLLLSDSGFYLCAWSLTGGEEKLFFGSGTQLSVL.

The chain is built from TRBV6-8 and TRBJ2-3; 8 nucleotides align to TRBD1. CDR1 and CDR2 (germline): MNHGY, SAAAGT. The CDR3 loop spans 15 amino acids. CDR3 bases: TGTGTAGGGAGCACACAGGGGGAAGGCACAGATACGCAGTATTTT. It yields the protein CVGSTQGEGTDTQYF.

This chain uses TRBV21-1 with TRBJ1-4; TRBD1, as called in the table, went unchecked against the DNA. TRBV21-1 is classified as a pseudogene. The CDR3 runs 20 residues. CDR3 sequence: CASSKIYIEDRVRGHEKLFF. In nucleotides, the CDR3 is TGTGCCAGCAGCAAAATCTATATAGAGGACAGGGTGAGAGGCCATGAAAAACTGTTTTTT.

The V call is TRBV2, the J call TRBJ1-5; 7 positions agree with TRBD1. The CDR3 covers 14 residues. Germline V CDR1 and CDR2: SNHLY, FYNNEI. Trimming removed 6 bases from V and 7 bases from J; junction bases left unmatched: 9. The CDR3 DNA is TGTGCCAGCAGCGCGACAGGGCCGGACCAGCCCCAGCATTTT. Translating gives CASSATGPDQPQHF. The entire variable domain, with the rest obtained from reference TRBV2 and TRBJ1-5, is as follows: EPEVTQTPSHQVTQMGQEVILRCVPISNHLYFYWYRQILGQKVEFLVSFYNNEISEKSEIFDDQFSVERPDGSNFTLKIRSTKLEDSAMYFCASSATGPDQPQHFGDGTRLSIL.

CDR3 residues: CASSPLWGQGYTF. As DNA, the CDR3 is TGTGCCAGCAGCCCGCTGTGGGGGCAAGGCTACACCTTC. The chain is built from TRBV28 and TRBJ1-2; D perhaps matches TRBD1 (6 bases). The V gene lost 6 bases and the J gene lost 8 bases, with 16 bases spanning the gap. The germline gives CDR1 MDHEN, CDR2 SYDVKM. This CDR3 has 13 residues.

This chain joins TRBV24-1 and TRBJ1-1; D is unresolved. CDR3 length: 13 amino acids. The germline V gene encodes CDR1 KGHDR and CDR2 SFDVKD. V dropped 2 bases and J dropped 1 base, with 4 bases sitting between them. The CDR3 DNA follows: TGTGCCACCAGTGATTCAGGGAACACTGAAGCTTTCTTT. The encoded protein is CATSDSGNTEAFF.

CDR3 bases: TGTGCCAGCAGCCAAAAGGGACAGTTCACAGATACGCAGTATTTT. It translates to CASSQKGQFTDTQYF. The chain is built from TRBV7-6 and TRBJ2-3; 7 nucleotides align to TRBD1. Germline V lookup: CDR1 SGHVS, CDR2 FNYEAQ. V lost 5 bases and J lost 2; bases outside the gene matches: 7. The CDR3 is 15 residues long.

The chain employs TRBV5-1 and TRBJ2-3; weak D call: TRBD1 (5 bases). CDR3 length: 12 amino acids. Germline V gene lookup returns CDR1 SGHRS and CDR2 YFSETQ. V was pared by 4 bases and J by 4 bases, with 7 bases between. CDR3 region: CASSLRADTQYF. The CDR3 DNA is TGCGCCAGCAGCCTCAGGGCAGATACGCAGTATTTT. Looking up the rest from reference TRBV5-1 and TRBJ2-3 gives the full variable domain: KAGVTQTPRYLIKTRGQQVTLSCSPISGHRSVSWYQQTPGQGLQFLFEYFSETQRNKGNFPGRFSGRQFSNSRSEMNVSTLELGDSALYLCASSLRADTQYFGPGTRLTVL.

This clone has more than one count but fewer than ten. The V and J genes are TRBV18 and TRBJ2-7, with TRBD1 identical over 8 bases. J was trimmed by 3 bases and V by 2 bases; bases with no gene match: 6. This CDR3 is built from 15 residues. The V gene's germline CDR1 is KGHSH and CDR2 LQKENI. The CDR3 nucleotides are TGTGCCAGCTCACCAAAGACAGGGGTATACTACGAGCAGTACTTC. Translation gives CASSPKTGVYYEQYF. Full variable domain (missing parts from reference TRBV18 and TRBJ2-7): NAGVMQNPRHLVRRRGQEARLRCSPMKGHSHVYWYRQLPEEGLKFMVYLQKENIIDESGMPKERFSAEFPKEGPSILRIQQVVRGDSAAYFCASSPKTGVYYEQYFGPGTRLTVT.

This chain links TRBV6-4 with TRBJ2-2; no clear D gene. V lost 6 bases and J lost 6, with 11 bases in between. The CDR3 runs 13 residues. In germline, CDR1 is MRHNA, CDR2 SNTAGT. CDR3 nucleotides: TGTGCCAGCAGAGGTGTTGAGGCCGGGGAGCTGTTTTTT. Protein product: CASRGVEAGELFF.

The chain has TRBV11-3 and TRBJ1-1; TRBD1 aligns across 9 bases. The ends lost 5 bases at V and 4 bases at J; junction bases unmatched: 8. This CDR3 contains 15 residues. Germline CDR1 and CDR2: SGHNT and YENEEA. The DNA of the CDR3 is TGTGCCAGCAGCGAAGGACAGGGGTCTGGCACTGAAGCTTTCTTT. Its protein product is CASSEGQGSGTEAFF.

The gene calls are TRBV6-5 and TRBJ2-3; perhaps D is TRBD1 or TRBD2 (5 bases each). V gave up 6 bases and J gave up 3 bases, with 10 bases separating them. The CDR3 is 13 amino acids. Germline CDR1 is MNHEY and CDR2 is SVGAGI. The CDR3 loop reads CASRRDPTDTQYF. The CDR3 DNA follows: TGTGCCAGCAGACGGGACCCGACAGATACGCAGTATTTT.

The chain couples TRBV20-1 to TRBJ1-2; D remains unclear. The CDR3 is made up of 13 amino acids. Germline CDR1 reads DFQATT; CDR2 reads SNEGSKA (reference sequence). V lost 3 bases and J lost 0, with 8 bases in between. CDR3 nucleotides: TGCAGTGCTAGTATGGGGACTAACTATGGCTACACCTTC. It is translated as CSASMGTNYGYTF.

The V gene is TRBV19, the J gene TRBJ2-2, with 13 nucleotides matching TRBD2. Germline CDR1 and CDR2: LNHDA and SQIVND (reference sequence). The CDR3 has 16 amino acids. After removal of 5 bases from V and 7 bases from J, the junction contained 7 bases not matched to a gene. The CDR3 spells CASSEGLAGNGGELFF. CDR3 nucleotides: TGTGCCAGTAGTGAGGGACTAGCGGGAAACGGCGGGGAGCTGTTTTTT.